Each of the 5 T cell receptor beta chains below was sequenced from the same sample in a study of blood T cell repertoires in COVID-19. TCRdb's copy holds only in-frame clones and misses some; the assay was immunoSEQ multiplex PCR. Among 400,000 to 450,000 clones listed, approximately 92% were seen once. Specimen: PBMCs or T cells enriched from blood (not recorded which). The source of these receptors is a young man who had recovered from COVID-19.

This clone was recorded only once. The gene calls are TRBV5-6 and TRBJ2-3; 7 bases are shared with TRBD1. Germline CDR1 reads SGHDT; CDR2 reads YYEEEE. Unmatched junction bases numbered 9, after V lost 6 bases and J lost 5 bases. The CDR3 covers 14 residues. The CDR3 loop is CASTPGQPLDTQYF. CDR3 nucleotide sequence: TGTGCCAGCACCCCGGGACAGCCTCTAGATACGCAGTATTTT.

This sequence joins TRBV5-6 and TRBJ1-5; 7 bases agree with TRBD1. This CDR3 is built from 14 residues. The junction had 6 bases not matched to a gene; V was cut back by 4 bases and J by 5 bases. Germline V gene lookup returns CDR1 SGHDT and CDR2 YYEEEE. The CDR3 is CASSPIGTDQPQHF. For the CDR3, the DNA is TGTGCCAGCAGCCCGATAGGGACAGATCAGCCCCAGCATTTT.

V and J are TRBV27 and TRBJ1-1; the D is unclear. The CDR3 sequence is 13 residues long. Germline CDR1 is MNHEY and CDR2 is SMNVEV (reference sequence). V lost 3 bases, J lost 1 base, and 6 bases lay in between. CDR3 in DNA: TGTGCCAGCAGTTTCGCGGAGAACACTGAAGCTTTCTTT. It specifies CASSFAENTEAFF.

The J gene is TRBJ2-7, the V gene TRBV29-1, with 11 bases that match TRBD2. The ends lost 7 bases at V and 4 bases at J; junction bases unmatched: 21. CDR1 is SQVTM and CDR2 is ANQGSEA in the germline V gene. There are 18 residues in the CDR3. This CDR3 is CSAGARVAGGPASYEQYF. The CDR3 DNA reads TGCAGCGCCGGGGCCAGGGTAGCGGGAGGGCCGGCGTCATACGAGCAGTACTTC.

This clone came up once. The genes are TRBV5-6 and TRBJ1-1, with 8 bases aligning to TRBD1. The germline CDR1 and CDR2 sequences are SGHDT and YYEEEE. This CDR3 contains 15 residues. J gave up 4 bases and V 3 bases, and 8 bases lay outside the gene matches. The CDR3 protein is CASSSYATGGTEAFF. The CDR3 coding sequence is TGTGCCAGCAGCTCCTACGCTACAGGGGGCACTGAAGCTTTCTTT.